These 5 T cell receptor beta chains were sequenced from one sample in a study of T cell responses to AZD1222 COVID-19 vaccine. Only in-frame clones appear in the TCRdb table, and some are missing; sequencing was by immunoSEQ multiplex PCR. The sample lists roughly 76,000 clones; 86% were seen once. The input for sequencing was peripheral blood, taken on day 0 of AZD1222 vaccination. The source is an adult in good health.

Only a few counts were recorded for this clone. The rearrangement joins TRBV11-3 to TRBJ1-6, with 8 bases that match TRBD1. Germline values: CDR1 SGHNT, CDR2 YENEEA. Unmatched junction bases numbered 5, after V lost 6 bases and J lost 7 bases. This CDR3 spans 14 amino acids. The CDR3 sequence: CASRRAGGNSPLHF. In DNA form, the CDR3 reads TGTGCCAGCAGAAGGGCAGGGGGCAATTCACCCCTCCACTTT.

The CDR3, as DNA: TGTGCCAGCAGCCCCACTAGCTACGAGCAGTACTTC. This encodes CASSPTSYEQYF. The chain employs TRBV7-2 and TRBJ2-7; tentative D call: TRBD2 (5 bases). CDR3 length: 12 amino acids. Germline values: CDR1 SGHTA, CDR2 FQGNSA. V lost 5 bases to trimming and J lost 3 bases, with 8 bases between them.

The rearrangement uses TRBV7-2 and TRBJ2-1; 9 positions agree with TRBD2. CDR1 is SGHTA and CDR2 is FQGNSA in the germline V gene. This CDR3 spans 17 amino acids. V shed 1 base and J 8 bases; nucleotides not matched to a gene: 12. The CDR3 sequence: CASSLVLRREGRDEQFF. CDR3 DNA: TGTGCCAGCAGCTTAGTCCTCCGGCGGGAGGGCCGTGATGAGCAGTTCTTC.

The V call is TRBV3-1 (or the pseudogene TRBV3-2), the J call TRBJ2-1; D possibly matches TRBD1 or TRBD2 (5 bases each). The CDR3 runs 16 residues. Looked up from germline, CDR1 is LGHDT and CDR2 is YNNKEL (reference sequence). Trimming left V 0 bases short and J 1 base short, with 10 bases between. CDR3 sequence reads: CASSQDQGESYNEQFF. In DNA form, the CDR3 reads TGTGCCAGCAGCCAAGATCAGGGAGAATCCTACAATGAGCAGTTCTTC.

This chain links TRBV28 with TRBJ1-1; 7 nucleotides match TRBD1. Germline CDR1 MDHEN, CDR2 SYDVKM. This CDR3 spans 16 amino acids. V shed 5 bases, J shed 0 bases, and the junction held 9 bases outside the gene matches. CDR3 DNA sequence: TGTGCCAGCAGTCCAGGGACAGAAATCGTGAACACTGAAGCTTTCTTT. Protein: CASSPGTEIVNTEAFF.